The rows below give T cell receptor beta chains drawn from one sample of a study of neoadjuvant nivolumab and ipilimumab in lung cancer. TCRdb's copy holds only in-frame clones and misses some; the assay was immunoSEQ multiplex PCR. The table records some 26,000 clones, around four fifths of them present only once. Source: tumor tissue, taken after neoadjuvant nivolumab, alone or with ipilimumab, at or shortly before surgery. These TCRs come from an adult with non-small cell lung cancer. The CDR3 runs from the conserved cysteine through the conserved F or W. Fields, in order: D gene, CDR3 length, V gene, J gene, CDR3 protein. A D gene is named only where the DNA matches it firmly.

d_gene: NA; len: 16; v_gene: TRBV6-1; j_gene: TRBJ2-2; CDR3aa: CASSDLGAPNTGELFF
d_gene: NA; len: 15; v_gene: TRBV18; j_gene: TRBJ2-3; CDR3aa: CASSPGGHGTDTQYF
d_gene: NA; len: 13; v_gene: TRBV5-4; j_gene: TRBJ2-7; CDR3aa: CASSRDTNYEQYF
d_gene: NA; len: 14; v_gene: TRBV28; j_gene: TRBJ2-7; CDR3aa: CASRWNGNLAEQYF
d_gene: TRBD2; len: 12; v_gene: TRBV6-6; j_gene: TRBJ2-1; CDR3aa: CASRRTSELLFF
d_gene: NA; len: 14; v_gene: TRBV28; j_gene: TRBJ1-5; CDR3aa: CASTLGGISQPQHF
d_gene: NA; len: 14; v_gene: TRBV11-2; j_gene: TRBJ2-1; CDR3aa: CASSPTSSIPTLFF
d_gene: NA; len: 12; v_gene: TRBV11-2; j_gene: TRBJ1-2; CDR3aa: CASSLVSVGYTF
d_gene: TRBD1; len: 14; v_gene: TRBV11-2; j_gene: TRBJ1-1; CDR3aa: CASSWGTGGTEAFF
d_gene: TRBD2; len: 14; v_gene: TRBV11-3; j_gene: TRBJ2-1; CDR3aa: CASSIAGVVNEQFF
d_gene: NA; len: 15; v_gene: TRBV7-9; j_gene: TRBJ1-2; CDR3aa: CASSFRQGDEYGYTF
d_gene: NA; len: 12; v_gene: TRBV5-6; j_gene: TRBJ2-4; CDR3aa: CASSLRRGIQYF
d_gene: NA; len: 15; v_gene: TRBV11-3; j_gene: TRBJ2-1; CDR3aa: CASTRDSAQDNEQFF
d_gene: NA; len: 14; v_gene: TRBV19; j_gene: TRBJ2-1; CDR3aa: CASKGVVSYNEQFF
d_gene: NA; len: 15; v_gene: TRBV7-9; j_gene: TRBJ2-5; CDR3aa: CASSALQTRSETQYF
d_gene: NA; len: 11; v_gene: TRBV29-1; j_gene: TRBJ2-5; CDR3aa: CSVKVGETQYF
d_gene: NA; len: 15; v_gene: TRBV18; j_gene: TRBJ2-1; CDR3aa: CASSRGLGVDNEQFF
d_gene: TRBD1; len: 18; v_gene: TRBV5-1; j_gene: TRBJ2-5; CDR3aa: CASSLEPVGQGKRETQYF
d_gene: NA; len: 14; v_gene: TRBV30; j_gene: TRBJ1-3; CDR3aa: CAWSVSISGNTIYF
d_gene: NA; len: 15; v_gene: TRBV5-6; j_gene: TRBJ2-7; CDR3aa: CASSWLGGAEREQYF
d_gene: NA; len: 15; v_gene: TRBV7-9; j_gene: TRBJ1-5; CDR3aa: CASRAGGASNQPQHF
d_gene: NA; len: 14; v_gene: TRBV11-3; j_gene: TRBJ2-7; CDR3aa: CASSLSPSAYEQYF
d_gene: NA; len: 15; v_gene: TRBV5-1; j_gene: TRBJ2-5; CDR3aa: CASSLRQGSGKTQYF
d_gene: TRBD1; len: 14; v_gene: TRBV6-5; j_gene: TRBJ1-1; CDR3aa: CASSDGDRRLEAFF
d_gene: TRBD1; len: 15; v_gene: TRBV11-2; j_gene: TRBJ1-5; CDR3aa: CASSLGDSSNQPQHF
d_gene: TRBD1; len: 15; v_gene: TRBV29-1; j_gene: TRBJ2-3; CDR3aa: CSVALDRELTDTQYF
d_gene: NA; len: 15; v_gene: TRBV6-5; j_gene: TRBJ2-1; CDR3aa: CASSTDRGWGGEQFF
d_gene: NA; len: 11; v_gene: TRBV6-5; j_gene: TRBJ1-2; CDR3aa: CASSNSYGYTF
d_gene: NA; len: 16; v_gene: TRBV6-5; j_gene: TRBJ2-6; CDR3aa: CASSYSWEPGANVLTF
d_gene: NA; len: 16; v_gene: TRBV11-2; j_gene: TRBJ2-5; CDR3aa: CASSLGALRVQETQYF
d_gene: NA; len: 15; v_gene: TRBV11-3; j_gene: TRBJ2-1; CDR3aa: CASSLAPTEYNEQFF
d_gene: NA; len: 17; v_gene: TRBV14; j_gene: TRBJ1-3; CDR3aa: CASSQLGTGNSGNTIYF
d_gene: TRBD1; len: 14; v_gene: TRBV18; j_gene: TRBJ1-1; CDR3aa: CASSPVTGGTEAFF
d_gene: TRBD2; len: 19; v_gene: TRBV5-1; j_gene: TRBJ2-1; CDR3aa: CASSPGLAGGQRAYNEQFF
d_gene: NA; len: 13; v_gene: TRBV7-9; j_gene: TRBJ1-2; CDR3aa: CASSPDVTYGYTF
d_gene: NA; len: 13; v_gene: TRBV10-2; j_gene: TRBJ1-1; CDR3aa: CASSDMVGTEAFF
d_gene: NA; len: 11; v_gene: TRBV5-8; j_gene: TRBJ2-5; CDR3aa: CASSPWETQYF
d_gene: TRBD1; len: 14; v_gene: TRBV5-1; j_gene: TRBJ2-3; CDR3aa: CASSYRQGAWTQYF
d_gene: NA; len: 12; v_gene: TRBV2; j_gene: TRBJ2-3; CDR3aa: CASSGSADTQYF
d_gene: NA; len: 14; v_gene: TRBV9; j_gene: TRBJ2-5; CDR3aa: CASSDWGAQETQYF
d_gene: NA; len: 13; v_gene: TRBV5-1; j_gene: TRBJ2-2; CDR3aa: CASKDKESGELFF
d_gene: TRBD1; len: 14; v_gene: TRBV11-3; j_gene: TRBJ1-2; CDR3aa: CASSFGQGVFGYTF
d_gene: NA; len: 17; v_gene: TRBV4-2; j_gene: TRBJ1-5; CDR3aa: CASSQEVVLYSNQPQHF
d_gene: NA; len: 13; v_gene: TRBV4-1; j_gene: TRBJ1-2; CDR3aa: CASSQDGAYGYTF
d_gene: NA; len: 11; v_gene: TRBV7-9; j_gene: TRBJ2-1; CDR3aa: CASSTWAEQFF
d_gene: NA; len: 15; v_gene: TRBV7-9; j_gene: TRBJ2-1; CDR3aa: CASSLSKGSYNEQFF
d_gene: NA; len: 12; v_gene: TRBV11-2; j_gene: TRBJ1-2; CDR3aa: CASSNRDYGYTF
d_gene: NA; len: 13; v_gene: TRBV5-1; j_gene: TRBJ2-2; CDR3aa: CASSFGNTGELFF
d_gene: TRBD2; len: 15; v_gene: TRBV7-7; j_gene: TRBJ2-5; CDR3aa: CASSPELAARETQYF
d_gene: NA; len: 15; v_gene: TRBV4-1; j_gene: TRBJ1-5; CDR3aa: CASSQEGATGQPQHF